The rows below give T cell receptor beta chains drawn from one sample of a study of Tregs in tolerant kidney transplant recipients. The table came from immunoSEQ multiplex PCR; TCRdb's copy has only in-frame clones and leaves some out. The sample records roughly 70,000 clones, 80% to 90% being singletons. The specimen comprised CD4+ T cells from blood (PBMCs), sampled 6 months after the transplant. These receptor sequences come from a human patient who received a combined kidney and bone marrow transplant. The T cells may come from the graft donor. Each CDR3 is given with its conserved first and last residue. The order of the fields is J gene, clone size, V gene, D gene, CDR3 DNA, CDR3 protein. The D gene is left open where the match is weak. Only some rows state a clone size, as once, few, many or a class for expanded clones.

J gene: TRBJ1-1
clone size: -
V gene: TRBV25-1
D gene: -
CDR3 DNA: TGTGCCAGCACCCCCCGGGGAGGGACTGAAGCTTTCTTT
CDR3 protein: CASTPRGGTEAFF

J gene: TRBJ1-3
clone size: -
V gene: TRBV7-2
D gene: -
CDR3 DNA: TGTGCCAGCAGCTTAGTTGGAACAGCTAACTCTGGAAACACCATATATTTT
CDR3 protein: CASSLVGTANSGNTIYF

J gene: TRBJ2-3
clone size: -
V gene: TRBV7-2
D gene: TRBD2
CDR3 DNA: TGTGCCAGCAGCCCGGGACTAGCGGGGGTTCACACAGATACGCAGTATTTT
CDR3 protein: CASSPGLAGVHTDTQYF

J gene: TRBJ2-7
clone size: once
V gene: TRBV19
D gene: -
CDR3 DNA: TGTGCCAGTAGTATAGTCGGTAGCCACTACGAGCAGTACTTC
CDR3 protein: CASSIVGSHYEQYF

J gene: TRBJ2-7
clone size: once
V gene: TRBV21-1
D gene: -
CDR3 DNA: TGTGCCAGCAGCAAAAGGGGACAGGGGGTGTACGAGCAGTACTTC
CDR3 protein: CASSKRGQGVYEQYF

J gene: TRBJ1-6
clone size: -
V gene: TRBV7-2
D gene: TRBD1
CDR3 DNA: TGTGCCAGCAGCACCCGACAGGGGCTTGGGAATTCCCCCCTCCACTTT
CDR3 protein: CASSTRQGLGNSPLHF

J gene: TRBJ1-1
clone size: -
V gene: TRBV5-1
D gene: -
CDR3 DNA: TGCGCCAGCAGCATTGGGCTCGGGGGAATGGTTGGTCGGACTGAAGCTTTCTTT
CDR3 protein: CASSIGLGGMVGRTEAFF

J gene: TRBJ2-5
clone size: once
V gene: TRBV5-1
D gene: -
CDR3 DNA: TGCGCCAGCAGTCCCCTGTCTATGTACCAAGAGACCCAGTACTTC
CDR3 protein: CASSPLSMYQETQYF

J gene: TRBJ2-4
clone size: -
V gene: TRBV27
D gene: TRBD2
CDR3 DNA: TGTGCCAGCAGTGCTAGGACTAGCGGGGGGGCCGAGTCCAAAAACATTCAGTACTTC
CDR3 protein: CASSARTSGGAESKNIQYF

J gene: TRBJ2-1
clone size: -
V gene: TRBV18
D gene: TRBD1
CDR3 DNA: TGTGCCAGCTCACCACTGGGGACAGGGGGTTATAATGAGCAGTTCTTC
CDR3 protein: CASSPLGTGGYNEQFF

J gene: TRBJ2-2
clone size: once
V gene: TRBV12-5
D gene: -
CDR3 DNA: TGTGCTAGTGGTTTGGTATATCAGGGTAGGACAGCTACCACCGGGGAGCTGTTTTTT
CDR3 protein: CASGLVYQGRTATTGELFF

J gene: TRBJ2-3
clone size: -
V gene: TRBV7-9
D gene: TRBD2
CDR3 DNA: TGTGCCAGCAGCCCCCTAGCGGGGAGCACAGATACGCAGTATTTT
CDR3 protein: CASSPLAGSTDTQYF

J gene: TRBJ2-2
clone size: -
V gene: TRBV4-1
D gene: TRBD2
CDR3 DNA: TGCGCCAGCAGCCAAACTAGCGGGAGGTCGAACACCGGGGAGCTGTTTTTT
CDR3 protein: CASSQTSGRSNTGELFF

J gene: TRBJ2-5
clone size: few
V gene: TRBV2
D gene: -
CDR3 DNA: TGTGCCAGCATAACAACCGGGGAGACCCAGTACTTC
CDR3 protein: CASITTGETQYF

J gene: TRBJ1-5
clone size: -
V gene: TRBV5-8
D gene: -
CDR3 DNA: TGTGCCAGCAGCTTGGTACGACAGCACTTAGGTAGCAATCAGCCCCAGCATTTT
CDR3 protein: CASSLVRQHLGSNQPQHF

J gene: TRBJ2-5
clone size: -
V gene: TRBV4-3
D gene: TRBD2
CDR3 DNA: TGCGCCAGCACCCGGACTAGCGGGAAGGAAGAGACCCAGTACTTC
CDR3 protein: CASTRTSGKEETQYF

J gene: TRBJ2-7
clone size: -
V gene: TRBV6-5
D gene: -
CDR3 DNA: TGTGCCAGCAGTTACTCCTTACAGACCGGCTACGAGCAGTACTTC
CDR3 protein: CASSYSLQTGYEQYF

J gene: TRBJ2-2
clone size: -
V gene: TRBV2
D gene: -
CDR3 DNA: TGTGCCAGCAGTTCCGACCGGGGCGGGGAGCTGTTTTTT
CDR3 protein: CASSSDRGGELFF

J gene: TRBJ2-7
clone size: -
V gene: TRBV19
D gene: TRBD2
CDR3 DNA: TGTGCCAGTAGTATCCGACTAGCGGGGGGTCACGAGCAGTACTTC
CDR3 protein: CASSIRLAGGHEQYF

J gene: TRBJ2-1
clone size: -
V gene: TRBV10-3
D gene: TRBD2
CDR3 DNA: TGTGCCATCACCGTAGCGGGAGGGCCCCATGAGCAGTTCTTC
CDR3 protein: CAITVAGGPHEQFF

J gene: TRBJ2-3
clone size: -
V gene: TRBV5-1
D gene: TRBD2
CDR3 DNA: TGCGCCAGCAGCTTGGGAGGCGGGGGAAGAGGAGATACGCAGTATTTT
CDR3 protein: CASSLGGGGRGDTQYF

J gene: TRBJ2-3
clone size: -
V gene: TRBV19
D gene: -
CDR3 DNA: TGTGCCAGTAGACGGAGGGGCAGCACAGATACGCAGTATTTT
CDR3 protein: CASRRRGSTDTQYF

J gene: TRBJ2-3
clone size: -
V gene: TRBV10-3
D gene: TRBD2
CDR3 DNA: TGTGCCATCAATACCGCTAGCGGGGCAATAGATACGCAGTATTTT
CDR3 protein: CAINTASGAIDTQYF

J gene: TRBJ1-1
clone size: -
V gene: TRBV30
D gene: -
CDR3 DNA: TGTGCCTGGAGTGAGTCAGGTGAAGCTTTCTTT
CDR3 protein: CAWSESGEAFF

J gene: TRBJ1-1
clone size: -
V gene: TRBV19
D gene: -
CDR3 DNA: TGTGCCAGTAGTAAAAGACAGGAGAACACTGAAGCTTTCTTT
CDR3 protein: CASSKRQENTEAFF

J gene: TRBJ2-4
clone size: -
V gene: TRBV4-3
D gene: TRBD2
CDR3 DNA: TGCGCCAGCAGCCAACGCAGCGGGGGGAGACTAGCCAAAAACATTCAGTACTTC
CDR3 protein: CASSQRSGGRLAKNIQYF

J gene: TRBJ2-3
clone size: -
V gene: TRBV7-2
D gene: TRBD2
CDR3 DNA: TGTGCCAGCAGCTTAGTGTCGGGGGGGAGGGATACGCAGTATTTT
CDR3 protein: CASSLVSGGRDTQYF

J gene: TRBJ2-5
clone size: -
V gene: TRBV2
D gene: -
CDR3 DNA: TGTGCCAGCAGTGACCAGCTAGCCGAACAAGAGACCCAGTACTTC
CDR3 protein: CASSDQLAEQETQYF

J gene: TRBJ2-6
clone size: -
V gene: TRBV21-1
D gene: -
CDR3 DNA: TGTGCCAGCAGGTACTTTCTACTACAACAAAGTCGGGCCAACGTCCTGACTTTC
CDR3 protein: CASRYFLLQQSRANVLTF

J gene: TRBJ1-1
clone size: few
V gene: TRBV5-6
D gene: -
CDR3 DNA: TGTGCCAGCAGCCGGGACACCAACACTGAAGCTTTCTTT
CDR3 protein: CASSRDTNTEAFF

J gene: TRBJ2-7
clone size: -
V gene: TRBV7-2
D gene: TRBD2
CDR3 DNA: TGTGCCAGCAGTAGGACTAGCGGTCCCTACGAGCAGTACTTC
CDR3 protein: CASSRTSGPYEQYF

J gene: TRBJ2-5
clone size: -
V gene: TRBV2
D gene: TRBD2
CDR3 DNA: TGTGCCACCGGGACTAGCGGTGAGACCCAGTACTTC
CDR3 protein: CATGTSGETQYF

J gene: TRBJ1-2
clone size: -
V gene: TRBV2
D gene: -
CDR3 DNA: TGTGCCAGCAGTTATTTGCTACAGGGCCGCCCCTATGGCTACACCTTC
CDR3 protein: CASSYLLQGRPYGYTF

J gene: TRBJ2-3
clone size: -
V gene: TRBV7-9
D gene: TRBD2
CDR3 DNA: TGTGCCAGCAGGCATGGGCTAGCGGGCGGCTCTAGCACAGATACGCAGTATTTT
CDR3 protein: CASRHGLAGGSSTDTQYF

J gene: TRBJ1-6
clone size: -
V gene: TRBV4-3
D gene: -
CDR3 DNA: TGCGCCAGCAGCCAAGAATCGACACGACAGCTACACTTT
CDR3 protein: CASSQESTRQLHF

J gene: TRBJ1-3
clone size: -
V gene: TRBV9
D gene: -
CDR3 DNA: TGTGCCAGCAGCGTAGATAACTTCCACTCTGGAAACACCATATATTTT
CDR3 protein: CASSVDNFHSGNTIYF

J gene: TRBJ2-7
clone size: -
V gene: TRBV7-2
D gene: -
CDR3 DNA: TGTGCCAGCAGCTTAGCGCACGGCTACGAGCAGTACTTC
CDR3 protein: CASSLAHGYEQYF

J gene: TRBJ2-3
clone size: -
V gene: TRBV7-2
D gene: -
CDR3 DNA: TGTGCCAGCAGCTTAGTCGGTCTGCCTAGCACAGATACGCAGTATTTT
CDR3 protein: CASSLVGLPSTDTQYF

J gene: TRBJ2-2
clone size: once
V gene: TRBV5-1
D gene: -
CDR3 DNA: TGCGCCAGCAGCTCGACAGTTAACACCGGGGAGCTGTTTTTT
CDR3 protein: CASSSTVNTGELFF

J gene: TRBJ2-2
clone size: -
V gene: TRBV6-5
D gene: TRBD2
CDR3 DNA: TGTGCCAGCAGTCGGTCCGGGGGGGTCGGGGAGCTGTTTTTT
CDR3 protein: CASSRSGGVGELFF

J gene: TRBJ2-3
clone size: -
V gene: TRBV5-1
D gene: -
CDR3 DNA: TGCGCCAGCAGCTTGGATTTTAGCTCAGATACGCAGTATTTT
CDR3 protein: CASSLDFSSDTQYF

J gene: TRBJ2-3
clone size: -
V gene: TRBV29-1
D gene: TRBD2
CDR3 DNA: TGCAGCGCCTCGGCTAGCGGGGCCCTAGCGGATACGCAGTATTTT
CDR3 protein: CSASASGALADTQYF

J gene: TRBJ2-2
clone size: -
V gene: TRBV7-2
D gene: TRBD1
CDR3 DNA: TGTGCCAGCACCGTGACAGGGCTGAACACCGGGGAGCTGTTTTTT
CDR3 protein: CASTVTGLNTGELFF

J gene: TRBJ2-7
clone size: -
V gene: TRBV28
D gene: -
CDR3 DNA: TGTGCCAGCAGTTTCGACACGGACGAGCAGTACTTC
CDR3 protein: CASSFDTDEQYF

J gene: TRBJ2-1
clone size: -
V gene: TRBV7-9
D gene: TRBD2
CDR3 DNA: TGTGCCAGCAGCTTAGCACTAGCGGGAAGTTACAATGAGCAGTTCTTC
CDR3 protein: CASSLALAGSYNEQFF

J gene: TRBJ1-1
clone size: -
V gene: TRBV7-8
D gene: -
CDR3 DNA: TGTGCCAGCAGCTCTCTCAGGGGCTCGGCAAACACTGAAGCTTTCTTT
CDR3 protein: CASSSLRGSANTEAFF

J gene: TRBJ2-2
clone size: -
V gene: TRBV5-6
D gene: -
CDR3 DNA: TGTGCCAGCAGGCCCACGGTGAACACCGGGGAGCTGTTTTTT
CDR3 protein: CASRPTVNTGELFF

J gene: TRBJ2-3
clone size: once
V gene: TRBV5-1
D gene: -
CDR3 DNA: TGCGCCAGCAGCTCATCGACTGGGTCTAGCACAGATACGCAGTATTTT
CDR3 protein: CASSSSTGSSTDTQYF

J gene: TRBJ2-4
clone size: -
V gene: TRBV23-1
D gene: -
CDR3 DNA: TGCGCCAGCAGTCAGGCCCCTAGAATGAACATTCAGTACTTC
CDR3 protein: CASSQAPRMNIQYF

J gene: TRBJ2-7
clone size: few
V gene: TRBV4-2
D gene: -
CDR3 DNA: TGTGCCAGCAGCCAAGTATACGGTCCCTACGAGCAGTACTTC
CDR3 protein: CASSQVYGPYEQYF

J gene: TRBJ1-1
clone size: few
V gene: TRBV7-6
D gene: TRBD1
CDR3 DNA: TGTGCCAGCAGCGTACAGGGGGCAAGCACTGAAGCTTTCTTT
CDR3 protein: CASSVQGASTEAFF

J gene: TRBJ2-5
clone size: -
V gene: TRBV19
D gene: TRBD1
CDR3 DNA: TGTGCCAGTAGACGAGCCGGGACAGTCCAAGAGACCCAGTACTTC
CDR3 protein: CASRRAGTVQETQYF

J gene: TRBJ1-6
clone size: -
V gene: TRBV27
D gene: -
CDR3 DNA: TGTGCCAGCAGTTTTGACAATCCTAATTCACCCCTCCACTTT
CDR3 protein: CASSFDNPNSPLHF

J gene: TRBJ1-1
clone size: -
V gene: TRBV5-1
D gene: -
CDR3 DNA: TGCGCCAGCAGCTTGGAACAGGGCCTCACTGAAGCTTTCTTT
CDR3 protein: CASSLEQGLTEAFF

J gene: TRBJ1-2
clone size: -
V gene: TRBV2
D gene: -
CDR3 DNA: TGTGCCAGCAGTCCCAACAGGGATGGCTACACCTTC
CDR3 protein: CASSPNRDGYTF